The rows below give T cell receptor beta chains drawn from one sample of a study of cytomegalovirus exposure and HLA in healthy donors. This table comes from immunoSEQ multiplex PCR, and its TCRdb copy is limited to in-frame clones, with some not included. This table holds approximately 130,000 clones, 70% to 85% found once. The sequencing sample was made of PBMCs. The origin of the receptors is a man between 18 and 35 years old in good health and CMV-seronegative. CDR3s include the opening cysteine and the closing phenylalanine or tryptophan. D genes are given only for firm matches. Clone size is stated in some rows and not others, as once, few, many or a class when expanded.

NA	NA	TRBV18	TRBJ1-1	TGTGCCAGCTCGCCTCAGGACCGGTCGGGGGAAGCTTTCTTT	CASSPQDRSGEAFF
NA	TRBD2	TRBV2	TRBJ2-7	TGTGCCAGCAGTAGGACTAGCGGGGGCCAAAGCTCCTACGAGCAGTACTTC	CASSRTSGGQSSYEQYF
NA	NA	TRBV6-5	TRBJ1-5	TGTGCCAGCAGTTACTCTCCAGGGCAGCCCCAGCATTTT	CASSYSPGQPQHF
few	NA	TRBV7-9	TRBJ1-6	TGTGCCAGCAGCTTAGTGGAGTCACCCCTCCACTTT	CASSLVESPLHF
NA	TRBD1	TRBV5-1	TRBJ2-1	TGCGCCAGCAGCGCGTACCGGGACAGGGGGTCCAATGAGCAGTTCTTC	CASSAYRDRGSNEQFF
NA	TRBD1	TRBV19	TRBJ1-5	TGTGCCAGTAGCGAGGGACAGGGCAATCAGCCCCAGCATTTT	CASSEGQGNQPQHF
NA	TRBD2	TRBV11-2	TRBJ2-5	TGTGCCAGCAGCACGACTAGCGGGGGGGCGGGAGAGACCCAGTACTTC	CASSTTSGGAGETQYF
NA	TRBD1	TRBV5-4	TRBJ1-1	TGTGCCAGCAGCCGCCCGGACAGGGGGCTGGGCACTGAAGCTTTCTTT	CASSRPDRGLGTEAFF
NA	TRBD1	TRBV4-1	TRBJ2-5	TGCGCCAGCAGCCAAGATGTGGGGGGACAGGGGGCGGAGACCCAGTACTTC	CASSQDVGGQGAETQYF
NA	TRBD1	TRBV7-9	TRBJ1-2	TGTGCCAGCAGCTCGGGACAGGGGGCCAACTATGGCTACACCTTC	CASSSGQGANYGYTF
once	TRBD1	TRBV6-5	TRBJ2-3	TGTGCCAGCAGCGCCGACAGGGCCGCCGGAGATACGCAGTATTTT	CASSADRAAGDTQYF
few	NA	TRBV6-5	TRBJ1-3	TGTGCCAGTACTAGCTCTGGAAACACCATATATTTT	CASTSSGNTIYF
NA	NA	TRBV12-5	TRBJ1-5	TGTGCTAGTGGCCGAGAGGGTCCGGGCAATCAGCCCCAGCATTTT	CASGREGPGNQPQHF
NA	TRBD1	TRBV9	TRBJ2-3	TGTGCCAGCAGCGGAGGGACAGCTAGCACAGATACGCAGTATTTT	CASSGGTASTDTQYF
NA	TRBD1	TRBV28	TRBJ1-2	TGTGCCAGCACCACAGGGGGCCGAGGTGGCTACACCTTC	CASTTGGRGGYTF
NA	NA	TRBV6-1	TRBJ1-5	TGTGCCACCGCCCCAGATCTCAAGCCCCAGCATTTT	CATAPDLKPQHF
NA	TRBD1	TRBV5-5	TRBJ1-4	TGTGCCAGCAGCCTGCCAACCGGACAGGGAACTAATGAAAAACTGTTTTTT	CASSLPTGQGTNEKLFF
NA	TRBD1	TRBV29-1	TRBJ1-4	TGCAGCGTGGGGACAGGAAGGGAAAAACTGTTTTTT	CSVGTGREKLFF
NA	NA	TRBV27	TRBJ2-3	TGTGCCAGCAGTTTAATGTCGAGAACAGATACGCAGTATTTT	CASSLMSRTDTQYF
once	NA	TRBV7-9	TRBJ2-5	TGTGCCAGCAGCCCCGCCCGCCAGGACAGCGGAGGCCAGACCCAGTACTTC	CASSPARQDSGGQTQYF
NA	TRBD1	TRBV6-5	TRBJ2-7	TGTGCCAGCAGTTACGCCGGGACAGGGGGCTTGTACGAGCAGTACTTC	CASSYAGTGGLYEQYF
NA	TRBD1	TRBV29-1	TRBJ1-1	TGCAGCGTTACAGGGGGCGGAACTGAAGCTTTCTTT	CSVTGGGTEAFF
NA	NA	TRBV2	TRBJ2-7	TGTGCCAGCAGCCCGGGGGAGCCGACGCTCTCCTACGAGCAGTACTTC	CASSPGEPTLSYEQYF
NA	TRBD1	TRBV6-5	TRBJ1-3	TGTGCCAGCTTCCAGGGGGCTGGAAACACCATATATTTT	CASFQGAGNTIYF
NA	TRBD2	TRBV6-5	TRBJ2-7	TGTGCCAGCAGATCCGCGGGACTAGCCTCCTACGAGCAGTACTTC	CASRSAGLASYEQYF
NA	TRBD1	TRBV11-2	TRBJ2-1	TGTGCCAGCAGCTTCGGGACAGGGAATTACAATGAGCAGTTCTTC	CASSFGTGNYNEQFF
once	TRBD1	TRBV7-3	TRBJ1-1	TGTGCCAGCAGCCGACGGGCAGGGGGAGAAGCTTTCTTT	CASSRRAGGEAFF
NA	NA	TRBV7-3	TRBJ1-5	TGTGCCAGCAGCCTAAGGGTCGGGGGTAGGGGTGATGCTCAGCCCCAGCATTTT	CASSLRVGGRGDAQPQHF
once	NA	TRBV23-1	TRBJ1-2	TGCGCCAGCTTCTACAGGGTACCCCCCCCTAGAGGCTACACCTTC	CASFYRVPPPRGYTF
NA	NA	TRBV4-2	TRBJ2-7	TGTGCCAGCAGCCAAGATGCATCCGGGACTCCCGGCCCCCCCTACGAGCAGTACTTC	CASSQDASGTPGPPYEQYF
few	NA	TRBV4-3	TRBJ2-7	TGCGCCAGCAGCCAAGAAAGGCACGGAGCCTACGAGCAGTACTTC	CASSQERHGAYEQYF
once	TRBD2	TRBV7-2	TRBJ2-1	TGTGCCAGCAGCTTAGCTGGCGGGGGGGCTGTAAATGAGCAGTTCTTC	CASSLAGGGAVNEQFF